The clone carrying this TCR beta chain was counted ten times or more. Through Arm-PCR of CDR3 regions and iRepertoire HTBI primers, TCR beta libraries were built. TCRdb used MiXCR to reprocess the multiplex PCR reads, holding one entry per CDR3 protein. Of a few hundred thousand distinct CDR3 sequences in the sample, 10% to 15% were seen once. The data stem from a study of regulatory T cells in long-lasting Graves disease. Regarding time point: newly diagnosed GD, antithyroid drugs for less than 3 months. After RNA was extracted from PBMCs, the TCR library was made from it. The CDR3 is 14 amino acids. Trimming pared 1 base from V and 1 base from J, leaving 9 bases between. Germline assignment: CDR1 SGHKS and CDR2 YYEKEE (reference sequence). The sample also formed part of further work on T cells in Graves' hyperthyroidism and ophthalmopathy.

The gene calls are TRBV5-5 and TRBJ2-7, with TRBD2 as a possible D gene (6 bases). This TCR was sampled from a woman between 18 and 30 years old with Graves disease. Material: peripheral blood mononuclear cells (PBMCs), obtained at new diagnosis, from a patient treated with antithyroid drugs. CDR3 region: CASSLWGTSYEQYF. The CDR3 nucleotides are TGTGCCAGCAGCTTGTGGGGGACTTCCTACGAGCAGTACTTC.